This passage covers 22 T cell receptor beta chains from one sample sequenced in a study of technical replicates of blood from a handful of donors. Sequenced by immunoSEQ multiplex PCR; TCRdb stores in-frame clones only, minus some. The repertoire includes about 63,000 clones, about 88% of them detected once, and under 6.5% sits in the top ten. Material: PBMCs. Receptors were obtained from a human donor in good health. Some clones in this sample may be carry-over from other donors' samples.

The chain joins TRBV5-1 to TRBJ1-1; 9 nucleotides line up with TRBD1. CDR3 length: 14 amino acids. The V gene's germline CDR1 is SGHRS and CDR2 YFSETQ. The V segment lost 4 bases and the J segment 5 bases; nucleotides outside the gene matches: 6. The CDR3, as DNA: TGCGCCAGCAGCGAGGGACAGGGTTTGACTGAAGCTTTCTTT. Translating gives CASSEGQGLTEAFF.

The CDR3 coding sequence is TGTGCCAGTAGTATACGGACAATGGGCAATCAGCCCCAGCATTTT. Its protein is CASSIRTMGNQPQHF. This chain connects TRBV19 to TRBJ1-5; tentative D call: TRBD1 (5 bases). The V gene's germline CDR1 is LNHDA and CDR2 SQIVND (reference sequence). V gave up 2 bases and J gave up 2 bases, with 10 bases separating them. CDR3 length equals 15 residues.

This chain connects TRBV30 to TRBJ2-3; 7 bases match TRBD2. This CDR3 spans 14 amino acids. Trimming took 0 bases from V and 3 from J; bases not matched to a gene: 3. Germline V CDR1 and CDR2: GTSNPN, SVGIG (reference sequence). The CDR3 region has the DNA TGTGCCTGGAGTGTTGGCGGGAGTACAGATACGCAGTATTTT. Its protein product is CAWSVGGSTDTQYF. Using reference TRBV30 and TRBJ2-3 for the parts outside the CDR3, the full variable domain is SQTIHQWPATLVQPVGSPLSLECTVEGTSNPNLYWYRQAAGRGLQLLFYSVGIGQISSEVPQNLSASRPQDRQFILSSKKLLLSDSGFYLCAWSVGGSTDTQYFGPGTRLTVL.

The chain joins TRBV7-2 to TRBJ1-1; D ambiguous. Germline lookup yields CDR1 SGHTA and CDR2 FQGNSA. Trimming cost V 5 bases and J 1 base, with 8 bases left between them. This CDR3 comprises 13 residues. CDR3 region: CASSPGRNTEAFF. CDR3 coding DNA: TGTGCCAGCAGCCCCGGGAGGAACACTGAAGCTTTCTTT.

This clone was detected only once. The rearrangement links TRBV6-6 to TRBJ2-7; 10 positions match TRBD1. The germline V gene encodes CDR1 MNHNY and CDR2 SVGAGI (reference sequence). The trim removed 1 base at V and 4 bases at J, leaving 1 base unmatched. CDR3 length: 14 residues. DNA for the CDR3: TGTGCCAGCAGTTACTTGGGACAGGGGTACGAGCAGTACTTC. Translating gives CASSYLGQGYEQYF.

DNA of the CDR3: TGTGCCAGCAAGCGGGAGGGCAACACAGATACGCAGTATTTT. Its translation is CASKREGNTDTQYF. The V and J genes are TRBV6-1 and TRBJ2-3; TRBD2 agrees at 10 bases. The germline gives CDR1 MNHNS, CDR2 SASEGT. The V and J ends lost 7 bases and 2 bases, in that order; junction bases with no gene match: 3. The length of the CDR3 is 14 residues.

This chain connects TRBV2 to TRBJ1-2; D call uncertain. CDR3 length: 14 residues. The V end was cut by 6 bases, the J end by 4 bases, with 15 bases between. CDR1 and CDR2 from the germline V gene are SNHLY and FYNNEI. The CDR3 reads CASSGGSESYGYTF. DNA of the CDR3: TGTGCCAGCAGCGGCGGCAGTGAATCCTATGGCTACACCTTC.

The V and J genes are TRBV7-9 and TRBJ1-3, with D possibly matching TRBD1 (6 bases). Per germline, CDR1 SEHNR and CDR2 FQNEAQ (reference sequence). V lost 5 bases, J lost 0 bases, and 11 bases lay in between. The CDR3 sequence is 15 residues long. The CDR3 spells CASSRDRPSGNTIYF. The CDR3 DNA follows: TGTGCCAGCAGCCGCGACAGGCCCTCTGGAAACACCATATATTTT.

The chain is built from TRBV2 and TRBJ1-4, with TRBD1 matching over 7 bases. The junction had 8 bases not matched to a gene; V was cut back by 5 bases and J by 5 bases. This CDR3 region has 15 residues. CDR1 and CDR2 (germline): SNHLY, FYNNEI. CDR3 residues: CASSPGGPGNEKLFF. CDR3 sequence (DNA): TGTGCCAGCAGTCCAGGGGGTCCGGGGAATGAAAAACTGTTTTTT.

The V gene is TRBV29-1, the J gene TRBJ2-1; 10 bases fit TRBD2. CDR1 SQVTM and CDR2 ANQGSEA come from the germline V gene. V lost 5 bases to trimming and J lost 4 bases; unmatched junction nucleotides: 2. This CDR3 contains 13 residues. CDR3 DNA: TGCAGCGTTCGTAGCGGGGGGTACAATGAGCAGTTCTTC. This codes for CSVRSGGYNEQFF.

The chain links TRBV7-8 to TRBJ1-1; D gene uncertain. The CDR3 spans 12 residues. CDR1 is SGHVS and CDR2 is FQNEAQ in the germline V gene. V lost 3 bases and J lost 2, with 4 bases in between. The CDR3 region has the DNA TGTGCCAGCAGCTTTCGTAACACTGAAGCTTTCTTT. Its protein product is CASSFRNTEAFF.

The chain employs TRBV6-1 and TRBJ1-5; a possible D gene is TRBD1 (6 bases). V gave up 6 bases and J gave up 4 bases, with 13 bases separating them. This CDR3 region has 14 residues. Germline V gene lookup returns CDR1 MNHNS and CDR2 SASEGT. Written as DNA, the CDR3 is TGTGCCAGCAGACCTCCAGGGGTAAATCAGCCCCAGCATTTT. Its protein product is CASRPPGVNQPQHF.

The chain combines TRBV5-4 with TRBJ2-5; 7 bases agree with TRBD2. The CDR3 contains 15 residues. V lost 1 base, J lost 5 bases, and 8 bases stayed unmatched. Per the germline V gene, CDR1 is SGHNT and CDR2 is YYREEE (reference sequence). CDR3 amino acids: CASSLWGSGEETQYF. CDR3 in DNA: TGTGCCAGCAGCTTGTGGGGGAGCGGGGAGGAGACCCAGTACTTC. The variable domain in full, with the rest retrieved from reference TRBV5-4 and TRBJ2-5, is ETGVTQSPTHLIKTRGQQVTLRCSSQSGHNTVSWYQQALGQGPQFIFQYYREEENGRGNFPPRFSGLQFPNYSSELNVNALELDDSALYLCASSLWGSGEETQYFGPGTRLLVL.

The V gene is TRBV11-2, the J gene TRBJ2-7; D not certain. V was cut by 3 bases and J by 6 bases, with 6 bases left in between. Germline CDR1 reads SGHAT; CDR2 reads FQNNGV. This CDR3 spans 11 amino acids. CDR3 in DNA: TGTGCCAGCAGCTTGGCGGCCGAGCAGTACTTC. This sequence encodes CASSLAAEQYF.

CDR3 nucleotides: TGTGCCAGCAGTTACGGCAGGGGGGCGCGCAATCAGCCCCAGCATTTT. Translated: CASSYGRGARNQPQHF. The V and J genes are TRBV6-6 and TRBJ1-5; 7 bases map to TRBD1. V was clipped by 2 bases and J by 2 bases; unmatched bases: 6. This CDR3 contains 16 residues. Germline CDR1 reads MNHNY; CDR2 reads SVGAGI (reference sequence).

The chain employs TRBV19 and TRBJ1-1; 8 bases are shared with TRBD1. The ends lost 11 bases at V and 8 bases at J; junction bases unmatched: 13. Germline V gives CDR1 LNHDA, CDR2 SQIVND (reference sequence). The CDR3 totals 13 residues. In DNA, the CDR3 is TGTGCCGAAAACAGGGGGAACCCCGGGGAAGCTTTCTTT. This gives the protein CAENRGNPGEAFF.

The rearrangement uses TRBV29-1 and TRBJ1-6; maybe TRBD1 (5 bases). V lost 6 bases and J 3 bases, leaving 12 bases between the germline ends. Per the germline V gene, CDR1 is SQVTM and CDR2 is ANQGSEA. The CDR3 extends over 14 amino acids. The CDR3 region is CSVAWGDYNSPLHF. The DNA of the CDR3 is TGCAGCGTCGCCTGGGGGGACTATAATTCACCCCTCCACTTT.

The chain carries TRBV6-5 and TRBJ2-7; tentative D call: TRBD1 (6 bases). V dropped 6 bases and J dropped 2 bases, with 14 bases sitting between them. The CDR3 has 14 residues. Germline V gene lookup returns CDR1 MNHEY and CDR2 SVGAGI. CDR3 nucleotides: TGTGCCAGCAGGGTCTCCAGGGGAACCTACGAGCAGTACTTC. Translating gives CASRVSRGTYEQYF.

The table lists this clone with many counts. This sequence joins TRBV7-8 and TRBJ2-7; maybe TRBD2 (5 bases). The V gene lost 3 bases and the J gene lost 3 bases, with 15 bases spanning the gap. This CDR3 contains 15 residues. Germline V gene sequence: CDR1 SGHVS, CDR2 FQNEAQ. The CDR3 protein is CASSFSDKRNYEQYF. The CDR3 DNA sequence: TGTGCCAGCAGCTTCTCGGATAAGCGGAACTACGAGCAGTACTTC.

The chain links TRBV5-4 to TRBJ2-2, with a weak D call TRBD2 (5 bases). Germline V lookup: CDR1 SGHNT, CDR2 YYREEE (reference sequence). This CDR3 has 15 amino acids. Trimming cost V 3 bases and J 7 bases, with 16 bases left between them. The CDR3 DNA sequence: TGTGCCAGCAGCTGGGCAGGCGGACTCAGCGGGGAGCTGTTTTTT. Protein product: CASSWAGGLSGELFF.

V usage is TRBV5-1 and J usage is TRBJ1-2; 7 bases line up with TRBD1. V was pared by 4 bases and J by 4 bases, with 10 bases of the junction left unmatched. This CDR3 has 15 residues. The germline V gene has CDR1 SGHRS and CDR2 YFSETQ. CDR3 DNA: TGCGCCAGCAGCACTGGGGACAGCCCCGTCTATGGCTACACCTTC. Translation: CASSTGDSPVYGYTF.

V and J are TRBV5-6 and TRBJ2-2; the D gene is possibly TRBD2 (6 bases). This CDR3 comprises 15 residues. CDR1 SGHDT and CDR2 YYEEEE come from the germline V gene. V shed 4 bases and J shed 4 bases, with 14 bases lying between them. CDR3 protein: CASSADGGTTGELFF. The CDR3 DNA is TGTGCCAGCAGCGCGGACGGGGGAACCACCGGGGAGCTGTTTTTT.